Below are 19 T cell receptor beta chains sequenced from a single sample in a study of T cell repertoires in ileal Crohn's disease. Sequencing used immunoSEQ multiplex PCR; TCRdb keeps in-frame clones, though not all of them. The table includes around 6,200 clones, 70% to 80% detected once. Sequencing was performed on ileal tissue. These receptors originate from an adult with Crohn's disease.

This clone is a singleton in its sample. The CDR3 DNA is TGTGCCAGCACCTACCTCCCAAATAGCGGGAGGGATTACGAGCAGTACTTC. As protein: CASTYLPNSGRDYEQYF. The chain joins TRBV28 to TRBJ2-7; 11 bases are a match to TRBD2. This CDR3 spans 17 amino acids. The V and J ends lost 7 bases and 4 bases, in that order; junction bases with no gene match: 15. Germline loops: CDR1 MDHEN, CDR2 SYDVKM.

The chain couples TRBV28 to TRBJ1-1; D remains ambiguous. V lost 7 bases and J lost 6, with 18 bases in between. Germline V CDR1 and CDR2: MDHEN, SYDVKM. The CDR3 is 14 residues long. The CDR3 region is CASISLGGIAEAFF. The CDR3 DNA sequence: TGTGCCAGCATTTCTCTTGGCGGGATAGCTGAAGCTTTCTTT.

The V call is TRBV10-3, the J call TRBJ2-7; no reliable D call. V was trimmed by 0 bases and J by 4 bases, leaving 7 bases between them. CDR3 length: 13 amino acids. Germline assignment: CDR1 ENHRY and CDR2 SYGVKD. CDR3 coding DNA: TGTGCCATCAGTGAGTCTCGAGAGTACGAGCAGTACTTC. Its translation is CAISESREYEQYF.

The chain combines TRBV6-5 with TRBJ2-1; D is unresolved. V lost 0 bases and J 7 bases, leaving 7 bases between the germline ends. The CDR3 is made up of 13 amino acids. Germline V gives CDR1 MNHEY, CDR2 SVGAGI. CDR3 region: CASSYSRGNEQFF. CDR3 coding DNA: TGTGCCAGCAGTTACTCAAGAGGAAATGAGCAGTTCTTC.

This sequence joins TRBV4-2 and TRBJ2-3, with D tentatively TRBD1 (5 bases). Trimming stripped 0 bases from V and 2 bases from J, with 15 bases between. The CDR3 has 17 residues. CDR1 and CDR2 (germline): LGHNA, YNFKEQ. The CDR3 sequence is CASSQDLGQTHTDTQYF. The CDR3 coding sequence is TGTGCCAGCAGCCAAGACCTGGGGCAGACCCACACAGATACGCAGTATTTT.

This chain joins TRBV10-2 and TRBJ2-1; TRBD2 is a possible D gene (6 bases). From germline, CDR1 is WSHSY and CDR2 SAAADI. Trimming took off 7 bases at V and 6 bases at J, with 10 bases between the two ends. The CDR3 sequence is 12 residues long. The CDR3 loop is CASTRDSNEQFF. Written as DNA, the CDR3 is TGCGCCAGCACCCGGGACTCCAATGAGCAGTTCTTC.

The CDR3 spells CATSRTGTYNEQFF. In DNA form, the CDR3 reads TGTGCCACCAGCAGGACAGGGACCTACAATGAGCAGTTCTTC. This chain uses TRBV15 with TRBJ2-1; 7 bases map to TRBD1. The CDR3 covers 14 residues. Germline V lookup: CDR1 LNHNV, CDR2 YYDKDF (reference sequence). Trimming removed 3 bases from V and 2 bases from J; junction bases left unmatched: 1.

This chain joins TRBV27 and TRBJ2-6, with a possible D match to TRBD1 (6 bases). This CDR3 comprises 18 residues. Germline values: CDR1 MNHEY, CDR2 SMNVEV (reference sequence). The germline V and J ends were trimmed by 8 bases and 0 bases, with 20 bases remaining between them. The CDR3 spells CASREGWGPSSGANVLTF. Here the CDR3 DNA reads TGTGCCAGCCGTGAGGGGTGGGGGCCAAGCTCTGGGGCCAACGTCCTGACTTTC.

The chain uses TRBV7-2 and TRBJ1-2; D is possibly TRBD1 (6 bases). CDR3 size: 12 residues. Germline-derived CDR1 and CDR2 are SGHTA and FQGNSA. Deletions cut 1 base from V and 7 bases from J, with 7 bases between. CDR3 DNA: TGTGCCAGCAGCTTAGACAGGGCTGGCTACACCTTC. Its translation: CASSLDRAGYTF.

The chain joins TRBV9 to TRBJ2-5, with TRBD2 matching over 8 bases. Germline V CDR1 and CDR2: SGDLS, YYNGEE. This CDR3 is 17 amino acids long. V lost 0 bases and J lost 5; bases outside the gene matches: 12. The CDR3 is CASSVVPTGGGGETQYF. Written as DNA, the CDR3 is TGTGCCAGCAGCGTAGTCCCCACGGGGGGGGGTGGCGAGACCCAGTACTTC.

This clone has a handful of counts. This chain joins TRBV5-1 and TRBJ1-2, with no clear D. CDR1 is SGHRS and CDR2 is YFSETQ in the germline V gene. Trimming pared 4 bases from V and 7 bases from J, leaving 11 bases between. The CDR3 runs 12 residues. Here the CDR3 reads CASSDTLRGYTF. The CDR3 DNA is TGCGCCAGCAGCGATACTTTGCGTGGCTACACCTTC.

The rearrangement uses TRBV7-8 and TRBJ1-1; no firm D call. Trimming took 5 bases from V and 2 from J, leaving 9 bases between them. Germline CDR1 is SGHVS and CDR2 is FQNEAQ. This CDR3 spans 13 amino acids. The CDR3 DNA reads TGTGCCAGCAGCCCAGATTTCAACACTGAAGCTTTCTTT. Amino acids: CASSPDFNTEAFF.

The chain is built from TRBV7-8 and TRBJ2-7; no clear D gene. V lost 3 bases, J lost 1 base, and 13 bases lay in between. This CDR3 region has 15 residues. Looked up from germline, CDR1 is SGHVS and CDR2 is FQNEAQ. The CDR3 here is CASSLTPIASYEQYF. CDR3 sequence (DNA): TGTGCCAGCAGCTTGACTCCCATTGCTTCCTACGAGCAGTACTTC.

This clone was seen a single time. One junction end does not reproduce the germline sequence, and a read error may be involved. The chain couples TRBV5-4 to TRBJ2-5; D not certain. Germline CDR1 is SGHNT and CDR2 is YYREEE (reference sequence). The CDR3 has 12 residues. This chain's CDR3 is CASSLYQETQYF. CDR3 bases: TGTGCCAGCAGCTTGTACCAGGAGACCCAGTACTTC.

The chain couples TRBV5-4 to TRBJ2-7; 10 bases fit TRBD1. V lost 2 bases to trimming and J lost 4 bases; unmatched junction nucleotides: 3. CDR3 length: 14 residues. The germline gives CDR1 SGHNT, CDR2 YYREEE (reference sequence). The CDR3 DNA sequence: TGTGCCAGCAGCTTTGACAGGGGGCGTTACGAGCAGTACTTC. It specifies CASSFDRGRYEQYF.

This chain uses TRBV28 with TRBJ1-4; D may be TRBD1 (5 bases). The V end was cut by 6 bases, the J end by 6 bases, with 20 bases between. The CDR3 loop spans 16 amino acids. Germline V lookup: CDR1 MDHEN, CDR2 SYDVKM. CDR3: CASRDSGGGNYEKLFF. The CDR3 DNA follows: TGTGCCAGCAGGGACTCTGGGGGGGGTAATTATGAAAAACTGTTTTTT.

The V and J genes are TRBV7-2 and TRBJ2-1, with D unresolved. This CDR3 has 16 amino acids. Trimming took 3 bases from V and 3 from J, leaving 15 bases between them. Germline CDR1 is SGHTA and CDR2 is FQGNSA. DNA of the CDR3: TGTGCCAGCAGCTTTACAGCCCAACCGCTCTACAATGAGCAGTTCTTC. Amino acid sequence: CASSFTAQPLYNEQFF.

This rearrangement joins TRBV6-6 to TRBJ2-1; 8 bases line up with TRBD2. The CDR3 contains 15 residues. V lost 10 bases to trimming and J lost 6 bases; unmatched junction nucleotides: 14. CDR1 is MNHNY and CDR2 is SVGAGI in the germline V gene (reference sequence). CDR3 amino acids: CATLSGTEISNEQFF. The CDR3 DNA follows: TGTGCCACCCTTAGCGGGACTGAAATAAGCAATGAGCAGTTCTTC.

The rearrangement joins TRBV7-2 to TRBJ1-2; TRBD1 is a possible D gene (5 bases). The CDR3 is 14 amino acids. Germline V gene data show CDR1 as SGHTA and CDR2 as FQGNSA. V lost 5 bases and J 0 bases, leaving 10 bases between the germline ends. As DNA, the CDR3 is TGTGCCAGCAGCCCTACGGGGGCTAACTATGGCTACACCTTC. It encodes CASSPTGANYGYTF.